The sequence of this T cell receptor (beta chain) was determined in a study of shared clonotypes between healthy human individuals. Study as a whole: Each donor had three CD4 naive, three CD4 memory, two CD8 naive and one CD8 memory plate. Study-level points and caveats: Sharing of clonotypes among donors was expected to vary with sequencing depth. As a rule, naive subsets had a larger estimated richness than memory subsets.

Trimming left V 8 bases short and J 8 bases short, with 12 bases between. This CDR3 contains 12 residues. In germline, CDR1 is SEHNR, CDR2 FQNEAQ (reference sequence). In the case of this clone: No antigen is known for it.

Sequenced by immunoSEQ multiplex PCR; TCRdb stores in-frame clones only, minus some. The sample yields roughly 2 million clones, roughly 96% seen once. The chain is built from TRBV7-9 and TRBJ1-4, with D perhaps TRBD1 (6 bases). The TCR comes from a man younger than 30 in good health. Sequences were obtained from naive CD4+ T cells sorted from blood. As for subset: CD45RA+ positively selected. CDR3 bases: TGTGCCAGCGGGGGCCTAGGGGAAAAACTGTTTTTT. Its translation is CASGGLGEKLFF. Full variable domain (remainder filled in from reference TRBV7-9 and TRBJ1-4): DTGVSQNPRHKITKRGQNVTFRCDPISEHNRLYWYRQTLGQGPEFLTYFQNEAQLEKSRLLSDRFSAERPKGSFSTLEIQRTEQGDSAMYLCASGGLGEKLFFGSGTQLSVL.